These 27 T cell receptor beta chains were all obtained from the same sample, sequenced in a study of blood T cell repertoires in COVID-19. Clones were read by immunoSEQ multiplex PCR, and TCRdb kept only the in-frame ones, dropping some. The top ten clones hold 6.9% of a sample with around 190,000 clones, 80% of them seen once. Sequencing input: peripheral blood. All receptors come from a man in his fifties or sixties with acute or convalescent COVID-19.

The CDR3 protein is CASSSERGGLGELFF. The DNA of the CDR3 is TGTGCCAGCAGTAGTGAGCGGGGGGGCCTCGGGGAGCTGTTTTTT. The J gene is TRBJ2-2, the V gene TRBV5-4; 10 nucleotides align to TRBD2. Germline V CDR1 and CDR2: SGHNT, YYREEE (reference sequence). This CDR3 region has 15 residues. Trimming cost V 5 bases and J 7 bases; bases outside gene matches: 8.

The chain uses TRBV18 and TRBJ2-7, with TRBD2 matching 8 bases. Germline values: CDR1 KGHSH, CDR2 LQKENI. This CDR3 has 19 amino acids. Losses at the gene ends were 0 bases for V and 2 bases for J; bases not matched to a gene: 15. CDR3: CASSPPEEPIAGQTYEQYF. For the CDR3, the DNA is TGTGCCAGCTCACCACCGGAGGAACCAATAGCGGGACAAACCTACGAGCAGTACTTC. Together with reference TRBV18 and TRBJ2-7, the CDR3 gives the full variable domain: NAGVMQNPRHLVRRRGQEARLRCSPMKGHSHVYWYRQLPEEGLKFMVYLQKENIIDESGMPKERFSAEFPKEGPSILRIQQVVRGDSAAYFCASSPPEEPIAGQTYEQYFGPGTRLTVT.

This clone was counted once. The chain combines TRBV6-1 with TRBJ1-6, with 10 bases identical to TRBD1. CDR1 MNHNS and CDR2 SASEGT come from the germline V gene. The CDR3 is made up of 14 amino acids. V lost 6 bases to trimming and J lost 11 bases; unmatched junction nucleotides: 7. The CDR3 here is CASSQTGGFAPLHF. DNA for the CDR3: TGTGCCAGCAGCCAGACAGGGGGCTTTGCACCCCTCCACTTT.

The CDR3 here is CASSLGGGEGYEQYF. The CDR3 coding sequence is TGTGCCAGCAGTCTAGGGGGAGGGGAGGGCTACGAGCAGTACTTC. This chain links TRBV28 with TRBJ2-7, with a tentative D call TRBD2 (7 bases). The CDR3 length is 15 residues. The germline gives CDR1 MDHEN, CDR2 SYDVKM. The V gene lost 5 bases and the J gene lost 3 bases, with 17 bases spanning the gap.

The chain joins TRBV5-1 to TRBJ1-1; D call uncertain. Germline V lookup: CDR1 SGHRS, CDR2 YFSETQ. The length of the CDR3 is 13 residues. The ends were cut back, 1 base at V and 2 bases at J, with 6 bases in the middle. The CDR3 loop is CASSLPGNTEAFF. CDR3 nucleotides: TGCGCCAGCAGCTTGCCAGGCAACACTGAAGCTTTCTTT.

V and J are TRBV9 and TRBJ2-1; the match to TRBD2 covers 10 bases. With 0 bases clipped from V and 7 bases from J, the junction kept 7 bases outside the gene matches. The CDR3 runs 16 residues. Germline CDR1 SGDLS, CDR2 YYNGEE. The DNA of the CDR3 is TGTGCCAGCAGCGTAGGTGATAGCGGGAGGCTTAATGAGCAGTTCTTC. Translating gives CASSVGDSGRLNEQFF.

The chain recombines TRBV25-1 with TRBJ2-1; 10 bases align to TRBD2. V shed 4 bases, J shed 3 bases, and the junction held 9 bases outside the gene matches. CDR1 is MGHDK and CDR2 is SYGVNS in the germline V gene. This CDR3 contains 17 residues. CDR3 in DNA: TGTGCCAGCAGTGGACCCAGCGGGAGGGCCTTCTACAATGAGCAGTTCTTC. Amino acid sequence: CASSGPSGRAFYNEQFF.

The V call is TRBV4-2, the J call TRBJ2-1; D remains unclear. Germline V gene lookup returns CDR1 LGHNA and CDR2 YNFKEQ. V was clipped by 0 bases and J by 4 bases, with 13 bases between them. The CDR3 is 16 residues long. CDR3 amino acids: CASSQDITRSYNEQFF. The CDR3 DNA is TGTGCCAGCAGCCAAGATATCACGAGGAGTTACAATGAGCAGTTCTTC.

This clone was detected only once. J is TRBJ2-7 and V is TRBV30; 7 bases match TRBD2. V lost 1 base, J lost 0 bases, and 12 bases stayed unmatched. This CDR3 has 17 residues. Germline-derived CDR1 and CDR2 are GTSNPN and SVGIG (reference sequence). CDR3 bases: TGTGCCTGGAGTGCTACGCCTGGGCTAGCGGACTCCTACGAGCAGTACTTC. The encoded protein is CAWSATPGLADSYEQYF.

V usage is TRBV5-1 and J usage is TRBJ1-1; D not resolved. Germline V CDR1 and CDR2: SGHRS, YFSETQ. V lost 0 bases to trimming and J lost 1 base, with 10 bases between them. The CDR3 spans 15 residues. The chain's CDR3 is CASSLAGLGNTEAFF. The CDR3 DNA follows: TGCGCCAGCAGCTTGGCCGGGTTAGGGAACACTGAAGCTTTCTTT.

This chain uses TRBV30 with TRBJ2-7; 13 positions agree with TRBD2. The germline V gene has CDR1 GTSNPN and CDR2 SVGIG (reference sequence). The J segment lost 1 base and the V segment lost 5 bases, leaving 8 bases of the junction unmatched. This CDR3 region has 16 residues. The DNA for the CDR3 is TGTGCCTGGTTCCCGGGACTAGCGGGACGATCCTACGAGCAGTACTTC. Translation: CAWFPGLAGRSYEQYF.

With regard to this clone: Other DNA variants within this sample encode the same CDR3. The gene calls are TRBV5-1 and TRBJ1-1; tentatively, D is TRBD1 (5 bases). Germline loops: CDR1 SGHRS, CDR2 YFSETQ. CDR3 length: 14 residues. V was clipped by 5 bases and J by 1 base, with 12 bases between them. The DNA of the CDR3 is TGCGCCAGCAGTCCTTCAGGGTCGAACACTGAAGCTTTCTTT. Its protein is CASSPSGSNTEAFF.

The chain is built from TRBV6-5 and TRBJ2-1; D is ambiguous. The V end lost 6 bases, the J end lost 8 bases, and 11 bases lay between the germline ends. The CDR3 runs 12 residues. The germline CDR1 and CDR2 sequences are MNHEY and SVGAGI. CDR3 in DNA: TGTGCCAGCAGCCCGAGCAACGATGAGCAGTTCTTC. Its translation: CASSPSNDEQFF.

This clone was detected only a few times. V usage is TRBV3-1 (or the pseudogene TRBV3-2) and J usage is TRBJ1-1, with D perhaps matching TRBD1 (6 bases). Germline CDR1 reads LGHDT; CDR2 reads YNNKEL (reference sequence). The CDR3 length is 14 residues. V gave up 6 bases and J gave up 3 bases, with 14 bases separating them. The CDR3, as DNA: TGTGCCAGCAGAGCGGGGGGCAGGCACACTGAAGCTTTCTTT. Its protein is CASRAGGRHTEAFF.

The genes are TRBV28 and TRBJ2-7, with 10 bases aligning to TRBD2. In germline, CDR1 is MDHEN, CDR2 SYDVKM. J gave up 13 bases and V 3 bases, and 3 bases lay outside the gene matches. There are 11 residues in the CDR3. The CDR3 loop is CASSLGLAFYF. The CDR3 DNA reads TGTGCCAGCAGTTTGGGACTAGCGTTCTACTTC.

This clone was seen just once. The rearrangement joins TRBV10-2 to TRBJ2-7, with a tentative D call TRBD2 (6 bases). CDR1 WSHSY and CDR2 SAAADI come from the germline V gene. The CDR3 sequence is 13 residues long. Deletions cut 2 bases from V and 4 bases from J, with 9 bases between. The CDR3 DNA follows: TGCGCCAGCAGTGAGGGGAGGCGGTACGAGCAGTACTTC. Amino acid sequence: CASSEGRRYEQYF.

The table lists this clone with a few counts. V gene TRBV7-2 combines with J gene TRBJ1-2; 9 nucleotides agree with TRBD1. V shed 5 bases and J 5 bases; nucleotides not matched to a gene: 6. CDR1 SGHTA and CDR2 FQGNSA come from the germline V gene. There are 14 residues in the CDR3. CDR3 DNA sequence: TGTGCCAGCAGCGAAGACAGGGGGGGGTATGGCTACACCTTC. Amino acid sequence: CASSEDRGGYGYTF.

The chain carries TRBV12-3 or TRBV12-4 and TRBJ1-2; D unresolved. CDR3 length: 11 residues. V dropped 4 bases and J dropped 4 bases, with 4 bases sitting between them. As DNA, the CDR3 is TGTGCCAGCAGTTCCGGCTATGGCTACACCTTC. The encoded protein is CASSSGYGYTF.

This clone was detected only once. The rearrangement joins TRBV9 to TRBJ2-1; a weak D match, TRBD1 (6 bases). V was trimmed by 0 bases and J by 1 base, leaving 11 bases between them. Looked up from germline, CDR1 is SGDLS and CDR2 is YYNGEE. The CDR3 extends over 16 amino acids. CDR3 nucleotide sequence: TGTGCCAGCAGCGTAGCGGGCAGGGGATCCTACAATGAGCAGTTCTTC. This sequence encodes CASSVAGRGSYNEQFF. Based on the CDR3 plus reference TRBV9 and TRBJ2-1, the full variable domain is DSGVTQTPKHLITATGQRVTLRCSPRSGDLSVYWYQQSLDQGLQFLIQYYNGEERAKGNILERFSAQQFPDLHSELNLSSLELGDSALYFCASSVAGRGSYNEQFFGPGTRLTVL.

This chain joins TRBV11-3 and TRBJ2-5; D gene uncertain. V was cut by 1 base and J by 2 bases, with 8 bases left in between. Germline assignment: CDR1 SGHNT and CDR2 YENEEA. This CDR3 contains 14 residues. The CDR3 protein is CASSLGSGQETQYF. The CDR3 DNA is TGTGCCAGCAGCTTAGGGTCAGGTCAAGAGACCCAGTACTTC.

V is TRBV24-1 and J is TRBJ2-1; 8 bases line up with TRBD1. The CDR3 consists of 14 residues. V was pared by 5 bases and J by 12 bases, with 11 bases of the junction left unmatched. From germline, CDR1 is KGHDR and CDR2 SFDVKD. CDR3 sequence: CATSAPGQVSLQFF. In DNA form, the CDR3 reads TGTGCCACCAGTGCCCCGGGACAGGTCAGTTTGCAGTTCTTC.

The chain joins TRBV30 to TRBJ2-5; D unclear. The V gene lost 3 bases and the J gene lost 4 bases, with 12 bases spanning the gap. Per the germline V gene, CDR1 is GTSNPN and CDR2 is SVGIG (reference sequence). The CDR3 covers 13 residues. As DNA, the CDR3 is TGTGCCTGGAGCGTAGAACCCCTAGAGACCCAGTACTTC. This translates into CAWSVEPLETQYF.

This clone was detected only once. J is TRBJ1-2 and V is TRBV6-1, with D possibly TRBD1 on 5 matching bases. This CDR3 contains 13 residues. The germline V and J ends were trimmed by 8 bases and 6 bases, with 16 bases remaining between them. CDR1 and CDR2 (germline): MNHNS, SASEGT. CDR3 DNA sequence: TGTGCCAGCGGGGGAGGGCCCAACAATGGCTACACCTTC. Its translation: CASGGGPNNGYTF.

V gene TRBV25-1 combines with J gene TRBJ2-5, with TRBD1 matching 9 bases. The CDR3 covers 15 residues. Germline V gene sequence: CDR1 MGHDK, CDR2 SYGVNS. V lost 3 bases and J lost 2; bases outside the gene matches: 4. The CDR3 loop is CASSEGQGIQETQYF. In nucleotides, the CDR3 is TGTGCCAGCAGTGAGGGACAGGGAATTCAAGAGACCCAGTACTTC.

The rearrangement uses TRBV27 and TRBJ2-3, with 9 bases that match TRBD2. The CDR3 sequence is 16 residues long. Germline CDR1 reads MNHEY; CDR2 reads SMNVEV (reference sequence). Trimming at V came to 6 bases and at J to 6 bases, leaving 13 bases not matched to a gene. The CDR3 region has the DNA TGTGCCAGCAGCCGACTAGCGGAAATATCAAGGGATACGCAGTATTTT. Its protein is CASSRLAEISRDTQYF.

The chain combines TRBV19 with TRBJ1-2; the match to TRBD1 covers 9 bases. The germline gives CDR1 LNHDA, CDR2 SQIVND (reference sequence). The CDR3 contains 16 residues. J was trimmed by 8 bases and V by 0 bases; bases with no gene match: 10. The CDR3 loop reads CASSIEQGALLYGYTF. CDR3 DNA: TGTGCCAGTAGTATAGAACAGGGGGCGCTTCTATACGGCTACACCTTC.

This clone was counted once. At one end the junction does not follow the germline gene, possibly because of a read error. This chain links TRBV3-1 (or the pseudogene TRBV3-2) with TRBJ2-1, with 11 bases identical to TRBD2. Germline V CDR1 and CDR2: LGHDT, YNNKEL (reference sequence). The CDR3 extends over 15 amino acids. This CDR3 reads CASSPSGGPYNGQFF. The CDR3 DNA sequence: TGTGCCAGCAGCCCTAGCGGGGGGCCTTACAATGGGCAGTTCTTC.